This T cell receptor beta chain was captured by sequencing in a study of cytomegalovirus exposure and HLA in healthy donors. Study in general: Falling in the Caucasian-associated ancestry cluster were approximately 86% of about 400 genotyped donors. Study observations and caveats: Later analysis showed TCR association rates varying by HLA locus, highest for DRB1 and lowest for HLA-C. Several of the most significant clusters appeared linked to common viral pathogens, based on a later analysis.

V dropped 10 bases and J dropped 7 bases, with 7 bases sitting between them. Germline V lookup: CDR1 ENHRY, CDR2 SYGVKD. CDR3 length: 10 amino acids. Details on this clone: The antigen remains unidentified.

The PCR was carried out with 60 Vbeta primers and 13 Jbeta primers. Authors' analysis steps: Later analysis identified some 80 million unique TCR beta chains, 9 million to 13 million shared. TCRdb keeps only in-frame clones here, not all; method: immunoSEQ multiplex PCR. The DNA was the basis for D and trimming; V, J and clone size are from that table. Of around 280,000 clones in the sample, roughly 89% were seen once. The sequence was collected from a woman younger than 35 in good health and CMV-seronegative. The J gene is TRBJ1-4, the V gene TRBV10-3; D is unresolved. Sequencing input: PBMCs. The CDR3 here is CATTGEKLFF. The CDR3 nucleotides read TGTGCCACAACCGGTGAAAAACTGTTTTTT.